Listed below are T cell receptor beta chains from one sample, sequenced in a study of blood T cells in healthy people across ages. TCRdb analysed the 5' RACE reads with MiXCR anew, one entry per CDR3 protein. Of under 1,000,000 distinct CDR3 sequences in the sample, about half are singletons; the top ten hold roughly 20%. The sequencing input was blood. Receptor source: a man older than 75 in good health. The CDR3 runs from the conserved cysteine through the conserved F or W. Each record gives: clone size, D gene, J gene, V gene, CDR3 DNA, CDR3 protein. D genes are given only for firm matches. Clone size is shown for a subset of rows, as once, few, many or a class of expanded clone.

abundance: -
d_gene: -
j_gene: TRBJ2-3
v_gene: TRBV12-3/TRBV12-4
CDR3nt: TGTGCCAGCAGCAAAGACAGGACATTCACAGATACGGAGTATTTT
CDR3aa: CASSKDRTFTDTEYF

abundance: -
d_gene: -
j_gene: TRBJ2-7
v_gene: TRBV5-6
CDR3nt: TGTGCCAGCAGCTCCCGGGACGGTGGGGACTACGAGCAGTACTTC
CDR3aa: CASSSRDGGDYEQYF

abundance: -
d_gene: -
j_gene: TRBJ2-3
v_gene: TRBV11-3
CDR3nt: TGTGCCAGCAGCTTGAGACTGATGGATACGCAGTATTTT
CDR3aa: CASSLRLMDTQYF

abundance: -
d_gene: -
j_gene: TRBJ2-7
v_gene: TRBV14
CDR3nt: TGTGCCAGCAGGGGTAGGGTGGCAGTCGACGAGCAGTACTTC
CDR3aa: CASRGRVAVDEQYF

abundance: many
d_gene: -
j_gene: TRBJ1-2
v_gene: TRBV20-1
CDR3nt: TGCAGTGCTAGAGATACAAAGGATGGCTACACCTTC
CDR3aa: CSARDTKDGYTF

abundance: -
d_gene: TRBD1
j_gene: TRBJ1-5
v_gene: TRBV20-1
CDR3nt: TGCAGTGCTAGAGGCAGGGGGCATATGAGCAATCAGCCCCAGCATTTT
CDR3aa: CSARGRGHMSNQPQHF

abundance: -
d_gene: -
j_gene: TRBJ2-7
v_gene: TRBV6-6
CDR3nt: TGTGCCAGCAGTGGACAGTTTTCCTACGAGCAGTACTTC
CDR3aa: CASSGQFSYEQYF

abundance: -
d_gene: -
j_gene: TRBJ2-2
v_gene: TRBV4-1
CDR3nt: TGCGCCAGCAGCCAACCCTCCCTTATACAGGGACCGCGATTGGGGGAGCTGTTTTTT
CDR3aa: CASSQPSLIQGPRLGELFF

abundance: few
d_gene: TRBD2
j_gene: TRBJ2-1
v_gene: TRBV7-6
CDR3nt: TGTGCCAGCAGCACCAACGTAGCGGGAGCTTACAATGAGCAGTTCTTC
CDR3aa: CASSTNVAGAYNEQFF

abundance: -
d_gene: -
j_gene: TRBJ2-7
v_gene: TRBV20-1
CDR3nt: TGCAGTGCTAACCACAATGAGCAGTACTTC
CDR3aa: CSANHNEQYF

abundance: -
d_gene: -
j_gene: TRBJ2-7
v_gene: TRBV5-1
CDR3nt: TGCGCCAGCAGCTCATCCGGGACGGTAGGTGAGCAGTACTTC
CDR3aa: CASSSSGTVGEQYF

abundance: -
d_gene: -
j_gene: TRBJ2-7
v_gene: TRBV7-8
CDR3nt: TGTGCCAGCAGCTTAGAGCGGAGGGGCGAGCAGTACTTC
CDR3aa: CASSLERRGEQYF

abundance: few
d_gene: -
j_gene: TRBJ2-6
v_gene: TRBV15
CDR3nt: TGTGCCACCAGCAGATCCCCCCCGGGGTTGGTATCTGGGGCCAACGTCCTGACTTTC
CDR3aa: CATSRSPPGLVSGANVLTF

abundance: few
d_gene: TRBD2
j_gene: TRBJ2-5
v_gene: TRBV7-9
CDR3nt: TGTGCCAGCAGCATGGGGACTAGCGGGCCACAAGAGACCCAGTACTTC
CDR3aa: CASSMGTSGPQETQYF

abundance: many
d_gene: -
j_gene: TRBJ1-2
v_gene: TRBV18
CDR3nt: TGTGCCAGCTCACCACGGCAGGCGTTATATGGCTACACCTTC
CDR3aa: CASSPRQALYGYTF

abundance: few
d_gene: TRBD1
j_gene: TRBJ1-2
v_gene: TRBV6-5
CDR3nt: TGTGCCAGCAGTTTCCGGGACAGTAGCTATGGCTACACCTTC
CDR3aa: CASSFRDSSYGYTF

abundance: -
d_gene: TRBD2
j_gene: TRBJ2-1
v_gene: TRBV7-2
CDR3nt: TGTGCCAGCAGCTTAGCGGGGACTATTAATGAGCAGTTCTTC
CDR3aa: CASSLAGTINEQFF

abundance: many
d_gene: -
j_gene: TRBJ2-3
v_gene: TRBV28
CDR3nt: TGTGCCAGCAGCGCAGGGTATCGGGCAGATACGCAGTATTTT
CDR3aa: CASSAGYRADTQYF

abundance: -
d_gene: -
j_gene: TRBJ1-4
v_gene: TRBV12-3/TRBV12-4
CDR3nt: TGTGCCAGCACCTCGGGTTCTTCCAATGAAAAACTGTTTTTT
CDR3aa: CASTSGSSNEKLFF

abundance: few
d_gene: -
j_gene: TRBJ2-1
v_gene: TRBV7-3
CDR3nt: TGTGCCAGCAGCTTTTATTCAGGGGTGTCCTACAATGAGCAGTTCTTC
CDR3aa: CASSFYSGVSYNEQFF

abundance: -
d_gene: -
j_gene: TRBJ2-5
v_gene: TRBV12-3/TRBV12-4
CDR3nt: TGTGCCGGCACCAGGGGGGGGGCCTCGCAAGAGACCCAGTACTTC
CDR3aa: CAGTRGGASQETQYF

abundance: few
d_gene: TRBD2
j_gene: TRBJ2-2
v_gene: TRBV20-1
CDR3nt: TGCAGTGCCGAGGTGCGAGCGGGAGGGCCGAGCGGGGAGCTGTTTTTT
CDR3aa: CSAEVRAGGPSGELFF

abundance: many
d_gene: TRBD1
j_gene: TRBJ1-5
v_gene: TRBV20-1
CDR3nt: TGCAGTGCTAGAGGGGGGACAGGGTCGAGCAATCAGCCCCAGCATTTT
CDR3aa: CSARGGTGSSNQPQHF

abundance: -
d_gene: -
j_gene: TRBJ1-4
v_gene: TRBV12-3/TRBV12-4
CDR3nt: TGTGCCAGCAGTGCTGGAGACAGTTACGGGGAAAAACTGTTTTTT
CDR3aa: CASSAGDSYGEKLFF

abundance: -
d_gene: TRBD2
j_gene: TRBJ2-1
v_gene: TRBV20-1
CDR3nt: TGCAGTGCCTTGACTAGCGGGAGAATTTACGGTGAGCAGTTCTTC
CDR3aa: CSALTSGRIYGEQFF